The 4 T cell receptor beta chains reported below all come from one sample, sequenced in a study of T cell changes during pregnancy in multiple sclerosis. The table came from immunoSEQ multiplex PCR; TCRdb's copy has only in-frame clones and leaves some out. The sample carries roughly 55,000 clones, 92% recorded once. The material sequenced was CD4+ T cells from peripheral blood mononuclear cells, taken after pregnancy. The receptors were gathered from a female donor in good health, enrolled as a control in a pregnancy study.

This clone has a handful of counts. V is TRBV30 and J is TRBJ1-1, with a possible D match to TRBD1 (5 bases). V shed 2 bases and J shed 8 bases, with 9 bases lying between them. Looked up from germline, CDR1 is GTSNPN and CDR2 is SVGIG (reference sequence). The CDR3 extends over 11 amino acids. DNA for the CDR3: TGTGCCTGGAGTAGACAGCCAGAAGCTTTCTTT. Residues: CAWSRQPEAFF.

This rearrangement joins TRBV28 to TRBJ2-7, with a possible D match to TRBD2 (6 bases). Trimming stripped 8 bases from V and 3 bases from J, with 17 bases between. CDR3 size: 14 residues. CDR1 and CDR2 from the germline V gene are MDHEN and SYDVKM. CDR3 coding DNA: TGTGCCAGCGCTCGGGCGGGATTTGACTACGAGCAGTACTTC. It encodes CASARAGFDYEQYF.

The CDR3 sequence: CASRDRINEKLFF. As DNA, the CDR3 is TGTGCCAGCCGGGACAGGATTAATGAAAAACTGTTTTTT. The chain employs TRBV27 and TRBJ1-4; the match to TRBD1 covers 8 bases. The germline V gene encodes CDR1 MNHEY and CDR2 SMNVEV (reference sequence). V gave up 8 bases and J gave up 4 bases; unmatched junction bases: 3. CDR3 length equals 13 residues.

This chain joins TRBV6-1 and TRBJ2-5; possibly TRBD1 for D (6 bases). V dropped 5 bases and J dropped 5 bases, with 15 bases sitting between them. Germline loops: CDR1 MNHNS, CDR2 SASEGT. The CDR3 totals 14 residues. CDR3 protein: CASSQGNPRETQYF. The CDR3 DNA sequence: TGTGCCAGCAGTCAGGGGAACCCCAGGGAGACCCAGTACTTC.